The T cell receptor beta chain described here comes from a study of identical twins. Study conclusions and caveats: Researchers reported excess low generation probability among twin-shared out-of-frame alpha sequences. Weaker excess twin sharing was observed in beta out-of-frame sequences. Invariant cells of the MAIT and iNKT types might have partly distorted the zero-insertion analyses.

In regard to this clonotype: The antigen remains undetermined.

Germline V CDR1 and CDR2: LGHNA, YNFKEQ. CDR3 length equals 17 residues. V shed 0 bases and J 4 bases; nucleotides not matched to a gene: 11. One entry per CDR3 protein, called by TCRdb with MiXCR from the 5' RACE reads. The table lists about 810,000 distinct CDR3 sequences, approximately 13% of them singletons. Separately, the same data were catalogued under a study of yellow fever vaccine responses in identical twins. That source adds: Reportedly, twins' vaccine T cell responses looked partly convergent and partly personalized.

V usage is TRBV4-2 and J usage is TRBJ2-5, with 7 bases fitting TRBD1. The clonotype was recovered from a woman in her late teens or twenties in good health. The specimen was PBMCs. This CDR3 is CASSQDPDRVYAETQYF. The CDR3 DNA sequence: TGTGCCAGCAGCCAAGATCCAGACAGGGTATATGCAGAGACCCAGTACTTC.